A single sample gave rise to the 9 T cell receptor beta chains below, sequenced in a study of neurological immune-mediated disorders. TCRdb used MiXCR to reprocess the 5' RACE reads, holding one entry per CDR3 protein. Of tens of thousands of distinct CDR3 sequences in the sample, 10% are singletons; the top ten hold less than 25%. The sequencing sample was made of PBMCs. Receptors were obtained from a woman in her sixties or seventies with HTLV-1-associated myelopathy (HAM/TSP).

This clonotype was picked up many times. The rearrangement joins TRBV14 to TRBJ2-1; a weak D match, TRBD2 (5 bases). The germline CDR1 and CDR2 sequences are SGHDN and FVKESK. The V end was cut by 1 base, the J end by 5 bases, with 15 bases between. There are 16 residues in the CDR3. The CDR3 loop reads CASSQAKDGLHNEQFF. In DNA, the CDR3 is TGTGCCAGCAGCCAAGCAAAGGACGGACTCCACAATGAGCAGTTCTTC. Complete variable domain (other parts from reference TRBV14 and TRBJ2-1): EAGVTQFPSHSVIEKGQTVTLRCDPISGHDNLYWYRRVMGKEIKFLLHFVKESKQDESGMPNNRFLAERTGGTYSTLKVQPAELEDSGVYFCASSQAKDGLHNEQFFGPGTRLTVL.

This clonotype was counted many times. The chain combines TRBV5-1 with TRBJ2-1; D remains ambiguous. In germline, CDR1 is SGHRS, CDR2 YFSETQ. Between the trimmed V and J ends, which lost 0 bases and 10 bases, there was a span of 11 bases. This CDR3 has 13 residues. The CDR3 DNA follows: TGCGCCAGCAGCTTGGAGAGCAAACGGGAGCAGTTCTTC. Protein: CASSLESKREQFF.

There are many counts of this clonotype. The V and J genes are TRBV6-2 or TRBV6-3 and TRBJ2-1; tentative D call: TRBD2 (5 bases). Trimming pared 2 bases from V and 0 bases from J, leaving 8 bases between. Germline V CDR1 and CDR2: MNHEY, SVGEGT. CDR3 length: 15 residues. In DNA, the CDR3 is TGTGCCAGCAGTTACGAGGGAAGCTCCTACAATGAGCAGTTCTTC. It codes for CASSYEGSSYNEQFF.

This clonotype was detected many times. J is TRBJ1-1 and V is TRBV7-2, with D possibly matching TRBD1 (5 bases). CDR1 and CDR2 from the germline V gene are SGHTA and FQGNSA. Trimming took 4 bases from V and 2 from J, leaving 14 bases between them. There are 15 residues in the CDR3. The CDR3 sequence: CASSWGRVGNTEAFF. In nucleotides, the CDR3 is TGTGCCAGCAGCTGGGGCCGTGTGGGAAACACTGAAGCTTTCTTT.

The chain links TRBV20-1 to TRBJ2-7; D is perhaps TRBD1 (6 bases). The V and J ends lost 5 bases and 6 bases respectively, with 14 bases between them. Germline V gene data show CDR1 as DFQATT and CDR2 as SNEGSKA (reference sequence). The CDR3 totals 12 residues. The CDR3 region is CSARITGSEQYF. CDR3 nucleotides: TGCAGTGCTCGGATTACAGGGAGCGAGCAGTACTTC.

This clonotype appeared many times. The chain is built from TRBV27 and TRBJ1-2; 8 bases agree with TRBD1. The CDR3 covers 14 residues. V lost 7 bases and J lost 7; bases outside the gene matches: 11. From germline, CDR1 is MNHEY and CDR2 SMNVEV (reference sequence). In nucleotides, the CDR3 is TGTGCCAGCACCACTCCCAGCAGGGGGCTTGGCTACACCTTC. Protein: CASTTPSRGLGYTF.

Many counts were recorded for this clonotype. The chain recombines TRBV25-1 with TRBJ2-3, with 12 positions matching TRBD2. The germline V gene has CDR1 MGHDK and CDR2 SYGVNS. Trimming at V came to 3 bases and at J to 5 bases, leaving 6 bases not matched to a gene. The CDR3 is made up of 16 amino acids. This CDR3 is CASSDASGGAVDTQYF. DNA for the CDR3: TGTGCCAGCAGTGATGCTAGCGGGGGGGCCGTAGATACGCAGTATTTT.

The V gene is TRBV20-1, the J gene TRBJ2-1; TRBD2 is a possible D gene (6 bases). The germline V gene encodes CDR1 DFQATT and CDR2 SNEGSKA (reference sequence). V lost 5 bases and J 8 bases, leaving 19 bases between the germline ends. The length of the CDR3 is 14 residues. CDR3 sequence (DNA): TGCAGTGCTGGTGGGACTCTTGCCGCGGATGAGCAGTTCTTC. Residues: CSAGGTLAADEQFF.

In this sample, this clonotype turned up many times. The gene calls are TRBV5-1 and TRBJ1-1, with D perhaps matching TRBD1 (6 bases). CDR3 length: 17 amino acids. Looked up from germline, CDR1 is SGHRS and CDR2 is YFSETQ. The V end lost 1 base, the J end lost 1 base, and 17 bases lay between the germline ends. CDR3 protein: CASSLRGAYSGNTEAFF. CDR3 bases: TGCGCCAGCAGCTTGAGGGGGGCCTATTCGGGGAACACTGAAGCTTTCTTT. The full variable domain, with the rest looked up from reference TRBV5-1 and TRBJ1-1, is KAGVTQTPRYLIKTRGQQVTLSCSPISGHRSVSWYQQTPGQGLQFLFEYFSETQRNKGNFPGRFSGRQFSNSRSEMNVSTLELGDSALYLCASSLRGAYSGNTEAFFGQGTRLTVV.